This T cell receptor beta chain was identified in a study of T-cell reconstitution after alpha-beta-depleted transplantation in children. Overall study results and limits: Reportedly, alpha-beta T cells present about two months post-transplant originated from several hundred expanded clones of graft origin. Newly produced T cells mostly provided counts and TCRbeta diversity after one year, as hyperexpanded clones declined.

This clonotype appeared many times. Its antigen is undetermined. Germline-derived CDR1 and CDR2 are SQVTM and ANQGSEA. V dropped 5 bases and J dropped 4 bases, with 21 bases sitting between them. The CDR3 has 16 residues. Unique molecular identifiers were incorporated into the prepared TCRbeta library. MiXCR, run by TCRdb on the PCR reads, gives a single entry per CDR3 protein. The sample lists 200,000 or so distinct CDR3 sequences, 6.3% seen once, with just over 4.5% in the top ten. The rearrangement joins TRBV29-1 to TRBJ1-3; D gene uncertain. This TCR derives from a girl under three years old with combined immunodeficiency, due to receive a stem cell transplant. The material was PBMCs, obtained before TCRalphabeta/CD19-depleted stem cell transplant. This CDR3 reads CSVRTKQSPLGNTIYF. The CDR3 nucleotides are TGCAGCGTTAGGACCAAACAATCCCCACTCGGAAACACCATATATTTT.